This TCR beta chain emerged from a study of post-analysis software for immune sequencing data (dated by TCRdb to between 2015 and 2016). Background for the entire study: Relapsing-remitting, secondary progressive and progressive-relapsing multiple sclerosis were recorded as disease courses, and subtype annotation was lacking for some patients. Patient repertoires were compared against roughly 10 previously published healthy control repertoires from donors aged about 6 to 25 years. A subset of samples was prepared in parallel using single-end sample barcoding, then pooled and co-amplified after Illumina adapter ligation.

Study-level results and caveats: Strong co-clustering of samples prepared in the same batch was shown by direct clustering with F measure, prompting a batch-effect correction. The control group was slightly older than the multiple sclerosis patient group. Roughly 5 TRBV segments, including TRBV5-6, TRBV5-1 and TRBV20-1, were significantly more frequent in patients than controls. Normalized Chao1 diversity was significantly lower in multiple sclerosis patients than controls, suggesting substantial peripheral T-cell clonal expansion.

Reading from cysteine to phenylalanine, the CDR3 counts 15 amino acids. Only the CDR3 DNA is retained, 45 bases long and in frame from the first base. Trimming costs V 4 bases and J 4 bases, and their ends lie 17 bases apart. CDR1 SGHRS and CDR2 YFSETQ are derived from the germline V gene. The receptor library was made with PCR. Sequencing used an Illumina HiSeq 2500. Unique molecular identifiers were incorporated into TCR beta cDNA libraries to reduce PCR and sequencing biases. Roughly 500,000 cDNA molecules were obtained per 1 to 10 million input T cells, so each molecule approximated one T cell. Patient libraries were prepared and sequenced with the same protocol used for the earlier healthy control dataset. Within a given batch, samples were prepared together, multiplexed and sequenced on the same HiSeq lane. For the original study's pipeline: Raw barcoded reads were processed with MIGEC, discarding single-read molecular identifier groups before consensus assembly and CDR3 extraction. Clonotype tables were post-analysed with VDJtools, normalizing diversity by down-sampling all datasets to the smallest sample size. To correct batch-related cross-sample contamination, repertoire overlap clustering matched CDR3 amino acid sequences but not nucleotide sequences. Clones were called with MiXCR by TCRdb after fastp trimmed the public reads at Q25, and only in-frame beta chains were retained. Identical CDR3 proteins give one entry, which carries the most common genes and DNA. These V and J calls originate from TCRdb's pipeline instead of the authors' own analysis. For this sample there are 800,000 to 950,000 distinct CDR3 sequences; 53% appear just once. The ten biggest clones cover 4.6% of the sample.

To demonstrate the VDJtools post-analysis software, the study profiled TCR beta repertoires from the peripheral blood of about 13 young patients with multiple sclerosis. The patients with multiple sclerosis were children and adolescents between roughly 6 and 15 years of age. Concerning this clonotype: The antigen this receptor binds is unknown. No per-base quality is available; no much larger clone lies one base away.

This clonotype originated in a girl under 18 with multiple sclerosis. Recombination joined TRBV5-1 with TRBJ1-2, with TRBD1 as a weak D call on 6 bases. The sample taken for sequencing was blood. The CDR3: CASSPAPGASYGYTF. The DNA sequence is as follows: TGCGCCAGCAGCCCGGCACCAGGGGCCTCCTATGGCTACACCTTC.